Presented here are 2 T cell receptor beta chains from one specimen sequenced in a study of Graves' ophthalmopathy and Graves' hyperthyroidism. Investigators amplified TCR beta CDR3 regions from RNA transcripts. HTBI-primed first-round RT-PCR preceded second-round multiplex PCR. TCRdb re-called the multiplex PCR reads through MiXCR, storing one row per CDR3 protein. The data show about 740,000 distinct CDR3 sequences, with 35% to 50% seen just once and 44% held by the top ten. Material for sequencing was peripheral blood. These receptors were taken from an adult man with Graves' ophthalmopathy.

The J gene is TRBJ1-4, the V gene TRBV19, with 9 bases identical to TRBD1. This CDR3 is built from 13 residues. CDR1 is LNHDA and CDR2 is SQIVND in the germline V gene (reference sequence). Trimming at V came to 11 bases and at J to 7 bases, leaving 8 bases not matched to a gene. CDR3 DNA sequence: TGTGCCTCCACGGGACAGGGCGGTGAAAAACTGTTTTTT. This gives the protein CASTGQGGEKLFF.

This clonotype was counted many times. This CDR3 reads CSVDAGSGANVLTF. CDR3 nucleotide sequence: TGCAGCGTTGACGCAGGCTCTGGGGCCAACGTCCTGACTTTC. V gene TRBV29-1 combines with J gene TRBJ2-6; no clear D gene. Per germline, CDR1 SQVTM and CDR2 ANQGSEA. The CDR3 loop spans 14 amino acids. The V gene lost 3 bases and the J gene lost 0 bases, with 6 bases spanning the gap.